The 2 T cell receptor beta chains below come from one sample, sequenced in a study of blood T cell repertoires in COVID-19. This table comes from immunoSEQ multiplex PCR, and its TCRdb copy is limited to in-frame clones, with some not included. The sample shows 200,000 to 250,000 clones, roughly 88% of them seen only once. What was sequenced was peripheral blood. The receptors originated from a man younger than 35 with active or convalescent COVID-19.

The chain joins TRBV29-1 to TRBJ1-1; D not certain. With 2 bases removed from V and 0 bases from J, the gap between germline ends came to 7 bases. CDR1 is SQVTM, CDR2 ANQGSEA, per germline. The CDR3 has 13 residues. CDR3 amino acids: CSVEFGLNTEAFF. The CDR3 bases are TGCAGCGTTGAATTCGGTTTGAACACTGAAGCTTTCTTT.

The rearrangement joins TRBV7-3 to TRBJ2-7; the D is unclear. Looked up from germline, CDR1 is SGHTA and CDR2 is FQGTGA. V gave up 2 bases and J gave up 0 bases, with 5 bases separating them. The CDR3 loop spans 13 amino acids. CDR3 nucleotides: TGTGCCAGCAGCTTATACAGCTCCTACGAGCAGTACTTC. It translates to CASSLYSSYEQYF.